This T cell receptor beta chain comes out of a study of regulatory T cells in long-lasting Graves disease. Study-wide results and limits: Accuracy could have been hurt by small sample size.

The authors built TCR beta libraries using iRepertoire HTBI primers and Arm-PCR of CDR3 regions. TCRdb analysed the multiplex PCR reads with MiXCR anew, one entry per CDR3 protein. In the table there are 300,000 to 400,000 distinct CDR3 sequences, around 20% of which are singletons. Time point of the sample: persistent/refractory GD, antithyroid drugs over 5 years with positive TRAb. Isolated PBMC RNA provided the starting material for the TCR library. This clonotype has just a few counts. The antigen is not known. This TCR was sampled from a female donor with Graves disease. Sequenced material: peripheral blood mononuclear cells (PBMCs), taken when the disease was refractory, from a patient treated with antithyroid drugs.

The CDR3 loop reads CASSLGHPRDYGYTF. The CDR3 nucleotides read TGTGCCAGCAGCTTGGGACACCCTAGGGACTATGGCTACACCTTC. The V gene is TRBV5-8, the J gene TRBJ1-2; D unclear. V was shortened by 0 bases and J by 3 bases, with 12 bases between the two germline ends. The CDR3 covers 15 residues. Germline assignment: CDR1 SGHTS and CDR2 YDEGEE.